What follows is one TCR beta chain and its context. These data originate in a study of Ad26.COV2.S vaccination and SARS-CoV-2 variants. Treatment given: 15 to 20 received Ad26.COV2.S at low or high dose, single or two shots; 5 received placebo; per-sample allocation not given. Repertoires come from day 63 after the first vaccine or placebo injection. Trimming removed 4 bases at V and 7 bases at J, with 20 bases between. The germline gives CDR1 SEHNR, CDR2 FQNEAQ (reference sequence). The CDR3 is 15 residues long. Sequenced by immunoSEQ multiplex PCR; TCRdb stores in-frame clones only, minus some. The sample records 330,000 or so clones, roughly nine tenths being singletons.

The chain recombines TRBV7-9 with TRBJ2-7, with D perhaps TRBD1 or TRBD2 (5 bases each). This clonotype was sampled from a person between 18 and 59 years old who received the Ad26.COV2.S COVID-19 vaccine or a placebo. The specimen was peripheral blood, collected in a trial of Ad26.COV2.S vaccine versus placebo. For the CDR3, the DNA is TGTGCCAGCAGCTCAGCGACCGGGGCGACGGGGGAGCAGTACGTC. This gives the protein CASSSATGATGEQYV.